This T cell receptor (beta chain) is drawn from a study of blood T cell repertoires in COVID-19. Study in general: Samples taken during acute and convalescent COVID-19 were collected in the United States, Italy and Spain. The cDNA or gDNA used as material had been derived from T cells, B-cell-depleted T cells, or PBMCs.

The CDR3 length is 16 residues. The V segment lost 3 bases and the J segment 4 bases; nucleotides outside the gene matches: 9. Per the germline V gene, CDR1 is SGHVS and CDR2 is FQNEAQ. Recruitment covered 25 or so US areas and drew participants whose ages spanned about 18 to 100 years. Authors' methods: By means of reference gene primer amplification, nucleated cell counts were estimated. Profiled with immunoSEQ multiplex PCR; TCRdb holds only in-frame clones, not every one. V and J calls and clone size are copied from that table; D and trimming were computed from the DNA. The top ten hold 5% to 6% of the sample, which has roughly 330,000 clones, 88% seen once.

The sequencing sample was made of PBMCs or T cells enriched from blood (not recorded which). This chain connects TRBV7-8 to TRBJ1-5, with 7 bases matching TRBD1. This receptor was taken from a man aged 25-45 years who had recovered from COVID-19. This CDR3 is CASSFANRQGNQPQHF. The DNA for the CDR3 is TGTGCCAGCAGCTTCGCTAATAGACAGGGAAATCAGCCCCAGCATTTT.